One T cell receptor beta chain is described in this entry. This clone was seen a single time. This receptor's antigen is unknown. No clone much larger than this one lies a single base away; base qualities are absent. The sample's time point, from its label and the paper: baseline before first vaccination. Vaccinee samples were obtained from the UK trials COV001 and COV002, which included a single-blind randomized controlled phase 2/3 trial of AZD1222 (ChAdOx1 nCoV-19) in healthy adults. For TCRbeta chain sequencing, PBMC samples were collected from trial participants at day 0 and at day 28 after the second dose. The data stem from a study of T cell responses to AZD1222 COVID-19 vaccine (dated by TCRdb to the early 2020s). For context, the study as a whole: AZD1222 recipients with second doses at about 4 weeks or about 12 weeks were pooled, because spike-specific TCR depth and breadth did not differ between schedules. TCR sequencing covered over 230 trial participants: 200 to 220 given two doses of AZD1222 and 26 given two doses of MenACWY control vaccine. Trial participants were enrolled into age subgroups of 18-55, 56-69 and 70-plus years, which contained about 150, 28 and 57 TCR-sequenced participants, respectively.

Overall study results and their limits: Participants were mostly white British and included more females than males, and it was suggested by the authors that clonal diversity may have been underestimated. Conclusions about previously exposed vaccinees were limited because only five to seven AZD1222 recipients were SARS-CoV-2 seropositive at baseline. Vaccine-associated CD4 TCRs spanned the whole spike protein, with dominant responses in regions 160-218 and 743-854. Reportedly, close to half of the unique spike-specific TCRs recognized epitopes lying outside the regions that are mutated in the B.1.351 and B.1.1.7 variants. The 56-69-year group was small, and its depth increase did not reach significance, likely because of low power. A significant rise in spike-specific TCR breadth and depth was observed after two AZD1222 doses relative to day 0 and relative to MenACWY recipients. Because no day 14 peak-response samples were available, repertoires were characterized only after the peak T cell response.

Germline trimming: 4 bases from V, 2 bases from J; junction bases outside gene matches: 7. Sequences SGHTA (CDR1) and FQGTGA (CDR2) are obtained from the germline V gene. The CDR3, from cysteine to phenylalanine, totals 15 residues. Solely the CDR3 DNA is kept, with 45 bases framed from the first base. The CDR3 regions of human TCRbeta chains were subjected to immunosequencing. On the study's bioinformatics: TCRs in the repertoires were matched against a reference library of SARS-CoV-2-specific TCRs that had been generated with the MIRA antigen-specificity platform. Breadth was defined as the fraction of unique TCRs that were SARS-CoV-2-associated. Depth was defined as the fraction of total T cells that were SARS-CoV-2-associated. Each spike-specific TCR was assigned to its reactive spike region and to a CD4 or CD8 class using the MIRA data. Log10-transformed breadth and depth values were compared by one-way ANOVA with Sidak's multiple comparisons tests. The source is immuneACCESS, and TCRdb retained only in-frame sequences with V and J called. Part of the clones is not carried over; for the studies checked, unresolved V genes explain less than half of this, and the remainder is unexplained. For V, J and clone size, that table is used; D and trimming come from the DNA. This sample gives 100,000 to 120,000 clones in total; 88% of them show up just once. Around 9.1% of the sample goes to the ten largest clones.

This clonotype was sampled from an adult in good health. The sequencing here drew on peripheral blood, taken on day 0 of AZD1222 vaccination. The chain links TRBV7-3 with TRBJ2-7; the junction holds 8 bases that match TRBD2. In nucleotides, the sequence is TGTGCCAGCAGCTCGAGACTAGCGCCCACCTACGAGCAGTACTTC. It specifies CASSSRLAPTYEQYF.